This entry concerns a single TCR beta chain. Its antigen is currently unknown. The data stem from a study of blood T cells in healthy people across ages. Findings and caveats of the study: Unsorted PBMCs prevented conclusive naive versus antigen-experienced comparison.

V was cut by 5 bases and J by 1 base, with 11 bases left in between. The CDR3 is made up of 14 amino acids. Then a second PCR, running about 7 to 11 cycles, was carried out with a sample-barcoded 5' primer and a J-beta primer mix. Via MiXCR, TCRdb re-called the 5' RACE reads, giving one row per CDR3 protein. Among 660,000 or so distinct CDR3 sequences, roughly 50% were seen once, and the ten largest hold 30% to 40%. This clonotype was obtained from a man aged 55 to 70 in good health. The sequencing input was blood. The chain carries TRBV12-3 or TRBV12-4 and TRBJ2-5, with a possible D match to TRBD2 (6 bases). CDR3 loop: CASSRIGGQETQYF. The CDR3, as DNA: TGTGCCAGCAGTCGGATCGGGGGCCAAGAGACCCAGTACTTC.